This T cell receptor (beta chain) stems from a study of post-analysis software for immune sequencing data. Details on this clonotype: The antigen is not known.

Study-level results: Four or five TRBV segments, including TRBV5-6, TRBV5-1 and TRBV20-1, were more frequent in patients than controls. Samples from one preparation batch, clustered by F measure, grouped strongly together.

Researchers reported that TCR beta cDNA libraries carried unique molecular identifiers. It was from roughly 1.1 to 9.2 million T cells that about half a million cDNA molecules came. MiXCR, applied by TCRdb to the PCR reads, yields one record per CDR3 protein. Of fewer than 850,000 distinct CDR3 sequences in the sample, 25% to 30% were seen once. The V gene lost 7 bases and the J gene lost 2 bases, with 7 bases spanning the gap. In germline, CDR1 is SQVTM, CDR2 ANQGSEA. There are 11 residues in the CDR3. The rearrangement links TRBV29-1 to TRBJ2-3; no clear D. This receptor was taken from a girl under 18 with multiple sclerosis. The sample taken for sequencing was blood. CDR3: CSGTLTDTQYF. CDR3 DNA sequence: TGCAGCGGGACGCTCACAGATACGCAGTATTTT.